These T cell receptor beta chains were read from a single sample in a study of T cells in Graves' hyperthyroidism and ophthalmopathy. TCRdb used MiXCR to reprocess the multiplex PCR reads, holding one entry per CDR3 protein. The sample lists 700,000 to 950,000 distinct CDR3 sequences; just over 35% were seen once. Sequenced: blood. These receptor sequences come from a woman between 35 and 50 years old with Graves' hyperthyroidism. The CDR3 runs from the conserved cysteine through the conserved F or W. D genes are given only for firm matches. Clone size is stated in some rows and not others, as once, few, many or a class when expanded.

>TRBJ2-7|many|NA|TRBV19
CASSIDRIAGGLGEQYF
TGTGCCAGTAGTATAGATCGTATCGCTGGGGGCCTTGGCGAGCAGTACTTC
>TRBJ1-5|many|NA|TRBV10-3
CAISESTGSNQPQHF
TGTGCCATCAGTGAGTCGACGGGGTCCAATCAGCCCCAGCATTTT
>TRBJ2-6|NA|NA|TRBV7-2
CASSSPRGAAGANVLTF
TGTGCCAGCAGCTCGCCGAGAGGCGCCGCTGGGGCCAACGTCCTGACTTTC
>TRBJ2-2|many|NA|TRBV10-3
CAISEKVDRELFF
TGTGCCATCAGTGAGAAAGTGGACAGGGAGCTGTTTTTT
>TRBJ1-5|many|NA|TRBV20-1
CSASSMADQPQHF
TGCAGTGCTAGTTCGATGGCAGATCAGCCCCAGCATTTT
>TRBJ2-7|NA|NA|TRBV6-5
CASSSYRLLTYEQYF
TGTGCCAGCAGTAGCTACAGGCTGCTTACCTACGAGCAGTACTTC
>TRBJ1-5|many|NA|TRBV10-2
CASSELAGSQPQHF
TGCGCCAGCAGTGAGTTGGCAGGAAGTCAGCCCCAGCATTTT
>TRBJ2-5|NA|NA|TRBV20-1
CSARGAKGTQYF
TGCAGTGCTAGAGGGGCAAAAGGGACCCAGTACTTC
>TRBJ2-3|NA|NA|TRBV20-1
CSAWDANQPQYF
TGCAGTGCTTGGGATGCTAATCAGCCCCAGTATTTT
>TRBJ1-5|few|TRBD1|TRBV7-8
CASSLAMTGAQGAQHF
TGTGCCAGCAGCTTAGCCATGACAGGGGCCCAAGGAGCCCAGCATTTT
>TRBJ1-1|many|NA|TRBV12-3/TRBV12-4
CASSSPGRNTEAFF
TGTGCCAGCAGTTCTCCAGGGCGGAACACTGAAGCTTTCTTT
>TRBJ1-1|many|NA|TRBV13
CASSLGFSGTEAFF
TGTGCCAGCAGCTTAGGGTTCAGTGGGACTGAAGCTTTCTTT
>TRBJ1-2|many|NA|TRBV7-2
CASSYGPSYGYTF
TGTGCCAGCAGCTACGGGCCAAGCTATGGCTACACCTTC
>TRBJ1-6|once|TRBD1|TRBV10-3
CAISGQTGTGASSPLHF
TGTGCCATCAGTGGACAGACCGGGACAGGGGCGTCCTCACCCCTCCACTTT
>TRBJ2-5|many|NA|TRBV7-2
CASSRRGRETQYF
TGTGCCAGCAGCCGCAGGGGCCGGGAGACCCAGTACTTC
>TRBJ2-5|NA|TRBD1|TRBV7-2
CASTNRGDTQYF
TGTGCCAGCACCAACAGGGGTGATACGCAGTACTTC
>TRBJ2-5|NA|TRBD1|TRBV25-1
CASSDPGGVETQYF
TGTGCCAGCAGTGACCCAGGGGGCGTAGAGACCCAGTACTTC
>TRBJ1-1|many|NA|TRBV19
CASNRQANTEAFF
TGTGCCAGTAACAGGCAGGCGAACACTGAAGCTTTCTTT
>TRBJ1-6|NA|NA|TRBV14
CASSQRLYQGSSYNSPLHF
TGTGCCAGCAGCCAACGGTTGTATCAAGGCAGCTCCTATAATTCACCCCTCCACTTT
>TRBJ1-2|many|NA|TRBV10-3
CAITRENYGYTF
TGTGCCATCACGCGGGAAAACTATGGCTACACCTTC
>TRBJ2-2|NA|TRBD2|TRBV20-1
CSAMGLAGENTGELFF
TGCAGTGCTATGGGGCTAGCGGGGGAGAACACCGGGGAGCTGTTTTTT
>TRBJ2-6|NA|NA|TRBV15
CAIRPSGANVLTF
TGTGCCATCAGACCCTCTGGGGCCAACGTCCTGACTTTT
>TRBJ1-6|few|NA|TRBV6-4
CASSNRLSSPLHF
TGTGCCAGCAGTAACCGACTGAGTTCACCCCTCCACTTT
>TRBJ1-5|NA|TRBD1|TRBV7-2
CASSLDQQGEQPQHF
TGTGCCAGCAGCTTAGACCAACAGGGGGAGCAGCCCCAGCATTTT
>TRBJ1-1|NA|TRBD1|TRBV20-1
CSARDLDRGGTEAFF
TGCAGTGCTAGAGATCTGGACAGGGGTGGCACTGAAGCTTTCTTT
>TRBJ2-5|few|NA|TRBV7-9
CASRGDLVPPETQYF
TGTGCCAGCAGGGGAGACCTAGTACCCCCAGAGACCCAGTACTTC
>TRBJ1-4|once|NA|TRBV19
CASSMRHQGEKLFF
TGTGCCAGTAGTATGAGACACCAAGGTGAAAAACTGTTTTTT
>TRBJ2-5|NA|TRBD2|TRBV9
CASSVGTSGRVSETQYF
TGTGCCAGCAGCGTCGGGACTAGCGGGAGGGTCTCGGAGACCCAGTACTTC
>TRBJ1-2|NA|NA|TRBV6-6
CASSPSSNRAGYTF
TGTGCCAGCAGTCCTTCTTCCAACAGGGCTGGCTACACCTTC
>TRBJ1-1|many|NA|TRBV9
CASSARAGQNTEAFF
TGTGCCAGCAGCGCCCGAGCGGGACAGAACACTGAAGCTTTCTTT
>TRBJ2-6|few|TRBD1|TRBV10-3
CASSALGTGGSGANVLTF
TGTGCCAGCAGTGCCTTAGGGACAGGGGGCTCTGGGGCCAACGTCCTGACTTTC
>TRBJ2-2|NA|TRBD2|TRBV5-1
CASSPPGLATNTGEPFF
TGCGCCAGCAGTCCTCCGGGACTAGCTACGAACACCGGGGAGCCGTTTTTT
>TRBJ1-2|many|TRBD1|TRBV10-3
CAAEAEQGAYGYTF
TGTGCCGCTGAGGCCGAACAGGGGGCCTATGGCTACACCTTC
>TRBJ2-7|NA|NA|TRBV7-2
CASSPLPSYEQYF
TGTGCCAGCAGCCCCCTCCCCTCCTACGAGCAGTACTTC
>TRBJ1-5|many|TRBD1|TRBV20-1
CSARTDRGLSQPQHF
TGCAGTGCTAGAACGGACAGGGGGTTATCTCAGCCCCAGCATTTT
>TRBJ1-5|many|NA|TRBV19
CASSRGGNQPQHF
TGTGCCAGCAGTCGTGGCGGCAATCAGCCCCAGCATTTT
>TRBJ1-1|few|NA|TRBV12-3/TRBV12-4
CASTLGGAGTEAFF
TGTGCCAGCACCCTAGGAGGGGCGGGCACTGAAGCTTTCTTT
>TRBJ2-5|NA|NA|TRBV7-9
CASSFEGRKETQYF
TGTGCCAGCAGCTTCGAGGGGCGGAAAGAGACCCAGTACTTC
>TRBJ2-7|many|TRBD2|TRBV10-3
CAIRPLAGRGDEQYF
TGTGCCATCAGACCCTTAGCGGGCCGAGGCGACGAGCAGTACTTC
>TRBJ1-1|NA|NA|TRBV19
CANSISLLEAFF
TGTGCCAATAGTATATCACTTCTGGAAGCTTTCTTT
>TRBJ2-7|many|NA|TRBV11-1
CASSPGDHEQYF
TGTGCCAGCAGCCCAGGGGACCACGAGCAGTACTTC
>TRBJ1-3|many|NA|TRBV10-3
CAISDTGQSSGNTIYF
TGTGCCATCAGTGATACAGGCCAGAGCTCTGGAAACACCATATATTTT
>TRBJ1-2|many|TRBD1|TRBV9
CASSAEQGDGYTF
TGTGCCAGCAGCGCCGAGCAGGGGGATGGCTACACCTTC
>TRBJ2-7|NA|NA|TRBV6-4
CASSDQRAGITYEQYF
TGTGCCAGCAGTGATCAACGGGCAGGGATAACCTACGAGCAGTACTTC
>TRBJ1-1|few|NA|TRBV20-1
CSARQGIGTEAFF
TGCAGTGCTAGACAGGGGATAGGCACTGAAGCTTTCTTT
>TRBJ2-6|once|TRBD1|TRBV7-2
CASSPRGTGGGSVLTF
TGTGCCAGCAGCCCCCGGGGGACAGGGGGTGGGAGCGTCCTGACTTTC
>TRBJ2-5|NA|NA|TRBV6-5
CASRPTNQETQYF
TGTGCCAGCAGACCAACTAACCAAGAGACCCAGTACTTC
>TRBJ2-7|NA|NA|TRBV11-2
CASSLDRAGLSYERYF
TGTGCCAGCAGCTTAGATCGAGCAGGGCTAAGCTACGAGCGGTACTTC
>TRBJ2-7|few|NA|TRBV12-3/TRBV12-4
CASLPRDYSYEQYF
TGTGCCAGTCTACCCCGGGATTATTCTTACGAGCAGTACTTC
>TRBJ1-4|NA|NA|TRBV6-5
CASSGARSEKLFF
TGTGCCAGCAGTGGGGCTCGGAGTGAAAAACTGTTTTTT
>TRBJ1-3|many|NA|TRBV15
CATSRQSSGNTIYF
TGTGCCACCAGCAGGCAGAGCTCTGGAAACACCATATATTTT
>TRBJ1-6|NA|NA|TRBV7-2
CASSRGTRLENSPLHF
TGCGCCAGCAGCCGAGGGACAAGACTAGAAAATTCACCCCTCCACTTT
>TRBJ1-2|NA|TRBD1|TRBV7-2
CASSLRQGVF
TGTGCCAGCAGCTTACGACAGGGTGTCTTC
>TRBJ1-6|NA|NA|TRBV7-3
CASSPLGGSSYNSPLHF
TGCGCCAGCAGCCCCTTAGGAGGGAGCTCCTATAATTCACCCCTCCACTTT
>TRBJ2-1|NA|NA|TRBV7-8
CASSLVGGGVYEQFF
TGTGCCAGCAGCTTAGTAGGGGGAGGCGTGTATGAGCAGTTCTTC
>TRBJ2-7|NA|NA|TRBV7-2
CASSLTEEQYF
TGTGCCAGCAGCCTGACAGAAGAGCAGTACTTC
>TRBJ2-2|NA|NA|TRBV5-4
CASSFPGYTGELFF
TGTGCCAGCAGCTTTCCAGGGTACACCGGGGAGCTGTTTTTT
>TRBJ1-5|few|NA|TRBV13
CASSLRQGHQPQHF
TGTGCCAGCAGCTTGCGGCAGGGGCATCAGCCCCAGCATTTT
>TRBJ2-7|NA|NA|TRBV7-7
CASGAVLQGEQYF
TGTGCTAGCGGAGCGGTCCTACAGGGTGAGCAGTACTTC